Below, one T cell receptor (beta chain) is given with its context. Its recognized antigen is unknown. No per-base quality is available; no much larger clone lies one base away. This entry belongs to a study of memory CD4+ T cells and cytomegalovirus serostatus (dated by TCRdb to 2018 to 2020). Study-wide context: The cohort comprised 35 or so healthy Belgian adults, 9 CMV seropositive and 24 CMV seronegative. The study sequenced CD4+ memory TCRbeta repertoires of a Belgian cohort with known cytomegalovirus serostatus to replicate a published TCR-based CMV serostatus classifier. Broad study findings and their caveats: CMV serostatus prediction reached a median bootstrapped AUC of approximately 0.95 with the original framework and just under 0.93 with a US-trained random forest. On the Belgian cohort, the classifier based on the original framework reached a median bootstrapped AUC of 0.95, with a 95% CI of 0.76-1.00. Results were interpreted as suggesting that the CMV-associated TCR signature is largely present in the CD4+ memory repertoire. Among the approximately 160 previously reported CMV-associated TCRbeta sequences, 67 showed up in the CD4+ memory repertoires, with each one found in between one and five individuals. Only CD4+CD45RO+ memory cells were sequenced, in contrast to the original study, which included naive and memory CD4+ and CD8+ populations.

The Quick-DNA Microprep Kit was used to extract genomic DNA from the sorted cells. Amplification of TCRbeta DNA was done with the immunoSEQ hsTCRbeta kit, following the protocol from the manufacturer. TCRbeta libraries were sequenced on an Illumina MiSeq instrument. The source study handled its data this way. After out-of-frame sequences were removed, millions of distinct TCRbeta sequences remained, averaging about 67,000 per individual. Two values were used to score each individual: the count of about 150 previously reported CMV-associated TCRbeta sequences and the total count of productive distinct TCRbeta sequences. A beta-binomial model was reimplemented in Python, and random forests from scikit-learn, run with default parameters, were trained on data from the US cohort. Classifier performance on the Belgian cohort was summarized as median AUC with percentile confidence intervals calculated over 10,000 bootstrap iterations. TCRdb mirrors the immuneACCESS table, restricted to in-frame sequences. Some clones are absent from its copies; in checked studies, under half trace to an unresolved V gene, and the reason for the others is unknown. V and J calls and clone size come straight from that table; D and trimming were deduced from the DNA. This sample is represented by 40,000 or so clones; 79% of them were singletons. The ten largest account for around 1.1% of the sample.

Including cysteine and phenylalanine, the CDR3 has 15 amino acids. Kept here is only the CDR3 DNA, which spans 45 bases and is read in frame from base 1. The germline V end is reduced by 2 bases and the J end by 5 bases; junction bases left unmatched: 9. CDR1 and CDR2 were assigned from the germline V gene as SGHRS and YFSETQ. Single viable CD3+CD4+CD8-CD45RO+ cells were sorted as memory CD4+ T cells on a FACSAria II. CMV serostatus was determined with a Roche Elecsys assay detecting serum IgG against CMV pp150, pp28, p38 and p52. After the samples were thawed, total CD4+ T cells were enriched through positive selection using CD4 magnetic microbeads. The samples came from a different study that was designed specifically to examine the CD4+ T cell memory repertoire. Peripheral blood mononuclear cells were isolated and cryopreserved according to standard operating procedures, and serum was stored at -80 degrees C. The staining relied on CD3-PerCP (BW264/56), CD4-APC (RPA-T4), CD45RO-PE (UCHT1) and CD8-Pacific Orange (3B5) antibodies, and Sytox blue was used to exclude non-viable cells.

The sequencing input was memory CD4+ T cells from blood. The chain couples TRBV5-1 to TRBJ2-5; 7 junctional bases match TRBD1. The TCR originated in an adult in good health and CMV-seronegative. CDR3 region: CASSFRDSRRETQYF. The nucleotide sequence is TGCGCCAGCAGCTTCCGGGACAGCCGGCGGGAGACCCAGTACTTC.